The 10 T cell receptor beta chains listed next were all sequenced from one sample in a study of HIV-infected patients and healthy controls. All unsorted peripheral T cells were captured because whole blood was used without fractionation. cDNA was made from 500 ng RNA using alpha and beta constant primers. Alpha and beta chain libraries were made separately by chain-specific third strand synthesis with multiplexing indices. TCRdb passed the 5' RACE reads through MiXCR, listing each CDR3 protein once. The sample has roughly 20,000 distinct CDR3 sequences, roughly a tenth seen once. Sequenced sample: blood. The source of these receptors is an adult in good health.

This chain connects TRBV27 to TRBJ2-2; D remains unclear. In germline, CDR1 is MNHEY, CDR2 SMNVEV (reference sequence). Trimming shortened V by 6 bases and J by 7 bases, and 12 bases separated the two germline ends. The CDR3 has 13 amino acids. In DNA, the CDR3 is TGTGCCAGCAGGACAAGGTTGGGCGGGGAGCTGTTTTTT. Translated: CASRTRLGGELFF.

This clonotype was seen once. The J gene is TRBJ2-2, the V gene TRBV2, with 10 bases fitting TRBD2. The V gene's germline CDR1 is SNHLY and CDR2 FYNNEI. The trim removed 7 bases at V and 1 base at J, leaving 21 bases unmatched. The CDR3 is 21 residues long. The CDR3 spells CASNKRAASGSPIMNTGELFF. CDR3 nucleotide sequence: TGTGCCAGCAACAAGAGGGCGGCTAGCGGGAGTCCTATAATGAACACCGGGGAGCTGTTTTTT.

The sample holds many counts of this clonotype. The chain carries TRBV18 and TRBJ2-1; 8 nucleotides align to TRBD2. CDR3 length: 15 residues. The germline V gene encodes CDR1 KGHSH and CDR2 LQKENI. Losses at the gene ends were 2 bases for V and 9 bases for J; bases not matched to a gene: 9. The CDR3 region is CASSPYQRESGEQFF. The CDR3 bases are TGTGCCAGCTCACCATACCAGCGGGAGTCCGGTGAGCAGTTCTTC.

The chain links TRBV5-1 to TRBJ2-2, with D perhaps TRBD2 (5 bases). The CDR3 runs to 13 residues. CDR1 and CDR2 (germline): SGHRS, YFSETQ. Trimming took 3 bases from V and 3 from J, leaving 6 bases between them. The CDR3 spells CASSWGDTGELFF. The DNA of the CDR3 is TGCGCCAGCAGCTGGGGAGACACCGGGGAGCTGTTTTTT.

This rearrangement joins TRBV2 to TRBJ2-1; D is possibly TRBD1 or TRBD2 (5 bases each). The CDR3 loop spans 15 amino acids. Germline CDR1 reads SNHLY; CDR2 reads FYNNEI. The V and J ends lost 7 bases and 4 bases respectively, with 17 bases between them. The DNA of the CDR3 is TGTGCCAGCAAAAAGGACGTTGGGGGTTACAATGAGCAGTTCTTC. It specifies CASKKDVGGYNEQFF. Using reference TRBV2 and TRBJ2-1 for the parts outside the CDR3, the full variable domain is EPEVTQTPSHQVTQMGQEVILRCVPISNHLYFYWYRQILGQKVEFLVSFYNNEISEKSEIFDDQFSVERPDGSNFTLKIRSTKLEDSAMYFCASKKDVGGYNEQFFGPGTRLTVL.

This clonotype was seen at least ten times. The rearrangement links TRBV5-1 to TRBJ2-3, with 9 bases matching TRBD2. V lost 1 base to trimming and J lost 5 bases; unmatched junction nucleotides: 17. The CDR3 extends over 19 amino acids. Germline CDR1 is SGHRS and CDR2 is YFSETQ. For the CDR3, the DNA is TGCGCCAGCAGCTTGTATGGGAGGACTAGCGCACTGGGGGGAGATACGCAGTATTTT. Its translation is CASSLYGRTSALGGDTQYF.

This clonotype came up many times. CDR3 DNA sequence: TGTGCCAGCAGCCCGAGGGAAGGCTGGGGGACTGAAGCTTTCTTT. This sequence encodes CASSPREGWGTEAFF. This chain links TRBV6-5 with TRBJ1-1, with D possibly matching TRBD1 (5 bases). The CDR3 has 15 residues. Per germline, CDR1 MNHEY and CDR2 SVGAGI. Trimming cost V 6 bases and J 5 bases, with 19 bases left between them.

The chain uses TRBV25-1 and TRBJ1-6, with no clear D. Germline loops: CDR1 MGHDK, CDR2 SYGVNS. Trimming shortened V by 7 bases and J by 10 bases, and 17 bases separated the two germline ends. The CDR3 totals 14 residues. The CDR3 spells CASKEKGRWSPLHF. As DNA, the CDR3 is TGTGCCAGCAAGGAGAAAGGGAGATGGTCACCCCTCCACTTT.

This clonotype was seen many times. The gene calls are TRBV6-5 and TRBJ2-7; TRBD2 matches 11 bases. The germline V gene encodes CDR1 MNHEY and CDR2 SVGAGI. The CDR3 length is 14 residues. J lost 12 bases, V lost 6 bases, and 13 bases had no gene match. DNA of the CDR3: TGTGCCAGCAGCCCCTTAGCGGGAGGGCCGGAACGGTACTTC. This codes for CASSPLAGGPERYF.

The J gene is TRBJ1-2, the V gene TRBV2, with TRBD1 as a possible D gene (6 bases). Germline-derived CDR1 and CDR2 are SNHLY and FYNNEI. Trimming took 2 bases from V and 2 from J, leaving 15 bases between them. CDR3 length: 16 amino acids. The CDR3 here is CASSERGQTANYGYTF. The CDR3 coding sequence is TGTGCCAGCAGTGAAAGGGGACAAACTGCGAACTATGGCTACACCTTC.